Following are 15 T cell receptor beta chains from one sample sequenced in a study of T cell responses to AZD1222 COVID-19 vaccine. Method: immunoSEQ multiplex PCR; TCRdb's copy keeps in-frame clones and lacks some. The sample yields approximately 100,000 clones, roughly 85% seen once. This material consisted of peripheral blood, taken 28 days after the second AZD1222 dose. The receptors were sampled from an adult who received the AZD1222 COVID-19 vaccine.

The gene calls are TRBV3-1 (or the pseudogene TRBV3-2) and TRBJ1-4, with 7 bases fitting TRBD1. Germline V gives CDR1 LGHDT, CDR2 YNNKEL (reference sequence). CDR3 length: 16 residues. The junction had 5 bases not matched to a gene; V was cut back by 3 bases and J by 1 base. CDR3 sequence: CASSQLGGGTNEKLFF. CDR3 sequence (DNA): TGTGCCAGCAGCCAGCTAGGGGGCGGAACTAATGAAAAACTGTTTTTT.

The chain uses TRBV20-1 and TRBJ1-1; tentative D call: TRBD1 (5 bases). The germline CDR1 and CDR2 sequences are DFQATT and SNEGSKA (reference sequence). This CDR3 contains 14 residues. Trimming removed 4 bases from V and 0 bases from J, with 12 bases in between. The CDR3, as DNA: TGCAGTGCTATTGAAGACAGCATGAACACTGAAGCTTTCTTT. It is translated as CSAIEDSMNTEAFF.

The chain has TRBV6-2 or TRBV6-3 and TRBJ1-1; possibly TRBD1 for D (6 bases). The length of the CDR3 is 14 residues. Trimming removed 5 bases from V and 6 bases from J, with 16 bases in between. Germline CDR1 and CDR2: MNHEY and SVGEGT. The CDR3 reads CASSTTGPKAEAFF. The CDR3 region has the DNA TGTGCCAGCAGTACGACAGGACCCAAAGCTGAAGCTTTCTTT.

This clone was found once. The chain carries TRBV5-1 and TRBJ1-2, with 12 bases identical to TRBD1. The CDR3 loop spans 13 amino acids. The J segment lost 14 bases and the V segment lost 4 bases, leaving 9 bases of the junction unmatched. Per the germline V gene, CDR1 is SGHRS and CDR2 is YFSETQ. The CDR3, as DNA: TGCGCCAGCAGCACGGAGGGACAGGGGGCGAGTACCTTC. This sequence encodes CASSTEGQGASTF.

The J gene is TRBJ1-5, the V gene TRBV19; no firm D call. V was clipped by 3 bases and J by 3 bases, with 15 bases between them. CDR3 length equals 16 residues. Germline CDR1 LNHDA, CDR2 SQIVND (reference sequence). The CDR3, as DNA: TGTGCCAGTAGTATTAGTTCGGATGCCTACAATCAGCCCCAGCATTTT. It codes for CASSISSDAYNQPQHF.

The chain links TRBV5-8 to TRBJ1-5; D is possibly TRBD1 (5 bases). Germline V lookup: CDR1 SGHTS, CDR2 YDEGEE. V gave up 4 bases and J gave up 2 bases, with 16 bases separating them. The CDR3 consists of 16 residues. This chain's CDR3 is CASSPGPMRGNQPQHF. The CDR3 region has the DNA TGTGCCAGCAGCCCGGGGCCCATGCGGGGCAATCAGCCCCAGCATTTT. The whole variable domain, remainder taken from reference TRBV5-8 and TRBJ1-5, is EAGVTQSPTHLIKTRGQQATLRCSPISGHTSVYWYQQALGLGLQFLLWYDEGEERNRGNFPPRFSGRQFPNYSSELNVNALELEDSALYLCASSPGPMRGNQPQHFGDGTRLSIL.

This chain uses TRBV11-3 with TRBJ2-3; D call uncertain. CDR1 is SGHNT, CDR2 YENEEA, per germline. With 3 bases removed from V and 5 bases from J, the gap between germline ends came to 3 bases. There are 11 residues in the CDR3. In DNA form, the CDR3 reads TGTGCCAGCAGCTTCGGAGATACGCAGTATTTT. Its translation is CASSFGDTQYF.

This chain uses TRBV19 with TRBJ1-2; no reliable D call. This CDR3 contains 16 residues. V was shortened by 0 bases and J by 5 bases, with 16 bases between the two germline ends. Germline V CDR1 and CDR2: LNHDA, SQIVND (reference sequence). The CDR3 bases are TGTGCCAGTAGTATAGAGGAAGCCAGGACCTCTTATGGCTACACCTTC. As protein: CASSIEEARTSYGYTF.

The genes are TRBV10-3 and TRBJ2-2, with 9 bases identical to TRBD1. V gave up 9 bases and J gave up 6 bases; unmatched junction bases: 8. The CDR3 sequence is 14 residues long. CDR1 is ENHRY, CDR2 SYGVKD, per germline. The CDR3 spells CAISTGGGPGELFF. The CDR3 DNA is TGTGCCATTAGCACAGGGGGCGGGCCCGGGGAGCTGTTTTTT.

This sequence joins TRBV5-4 and TRBJ2-5; possibly TRBD2 for D (6 bases). With 4 bases removed from V and 0 bases from J, the gap between germline ends came to 10 bases. This CDR3 is 14 amino acids long. Germline-derived CDR1 and CDR2 are SGHNT and YYREEE (reference sequence). The CDR3 region has the DNA TGTGCCAGCAGCCTCGGCGGGAACCAAGAGACCCAGTACTTC. This sequence encodes CASSLGGNQETQYF.

CDR3 loop: CASSGTSSEFGELFF. CDR3 coding DNA: TGCGCCAGCAGTGGGACTTCCAGTGAGTTCGGGGAGCTGTTTTTT. This sequence joins TRBV10-2 and TRBJ2-2; tentatively, D is TRBD2 (5 bases). Per the germline V gene, CDR1 is WSHSY and CDR2 is SAAADI. This CDR3 is 15 amino acids long. V gave up 4 bases and J gave up 7 bases, with 16 bases separating them.

The gene calls are TRBV27 and TRBJ1-5; 10 bases map to TRBD1. CDR1 MNHEY and CDR2 SMNVEV come from the germline V gene (reference sequence). The V gene end was trimmed by 6 bases and the J gene end by 4 bases; junction bases not matched to a gene: 9. This CDR3 is 16 amino acids long. The chain's CDR3 is CASSIGPGQGNQPQHF. In nucleotides, the CDR3 is TGTGCCAGCAGCATAGGGCCGGGACAGGGGAATCAGCCCCAGCATTTT.

This sequence joins TRBV15 and TRBJ2-1, with 7 nucleotides matching TRBD2. The CDR3 length is 14 residues. The germline CDR1 and CDR2 sequences are LNHNV and YYDKDF (reference sequence). The V and J ends lost 8 bases and 12 bases, in that order; junction bases with no gene match: 16. The CDR3 region has the DNA TGTGCCACCTCTTCGGACTCTTACTCGGGGGGGCAGTTCTTC. It is translated as CATSSDSYSGGQFF.

The genes are TRBV27 and TRBJ2-4, with 9 bases aligning to TRBD1. Germline assignment: CDR1 MNHEY and CDR2 SMNVEV (reference sequence). The CDR3 is 15 amino acids. J was trimmed by 8 bases and V by 4 bases; bases with no gene match: 9. In DNA form, the CDR3 reads TGTGCCAGCAGTTCGACCCGGGACAGGGTGGACATTCAGTACTTC. Translating it yields CASSSTRDRVDIQYF.

The rearrangement links TRBV19 to TRBJ1-2, with a possible D match to TRBD1 (5 bases). CDR3 length: 14 amino acids. Germline CDR1 and CDR2: LNHDA and SQIVND (reference sequence). Between the trimmed V and J ends, which lost 5 bases and 2 bases, there was a span of 12 bases. The CDR3 bases are TGTGCCAGTAGTGAGTCAGGGCTGAACTATGGCTACACCTTC. Amino acid sequence: CASSESGLNYGYTF.